Presented here are 8 T cell receptor beta chains from one specimen sequenced in a study of T cell repertoires in cytomegalovirus infection. TCRdb reprocessed the reads with MiXCR, giving one entry per CDR3 protein. In the table there are more than 300,000 distinct CDR3 sequences, about a third of which are singletons. For these receptors, no antigen is known. This specimen consisted of cultured PBMCs, obtained from culture after CMV antigen stimulation. Receptor source: a human donor in good health (CMV status not recorded). Some clones in this sample may be carry-over from other donors' samples.

Ten or more counts support this clonotype. The chain's CDR3 is CASSLAGSGANVLTF. The CDR3 DNA reads TGTGCCAGCAGTTTGGCTGGTTCTGGGGCCAACGTCCTGACTTTC. The chain employs TRBV7-2 and TRBJ2-6; D not resolved. Looked up from germline, CDR1 is SGHTA and CDR2 is FQGNSA. This CDR3 is 15 amino acids long. V was clipped by 6 bases and J by 1 base, with 10 bases between them. The variable domain in full, completed from reference TRBV7-2 and TRBJ2-6, reads GAGVSQSPSNKVTEKGKDVELRCDPISGHTALYWYRQSLGQGLEFLIYFQGNSAPDKSGLPSDRFSAERTGGSVSTLTIQRTQQEDSAVYLCASSLAGSGANVLTFGAGSRLTVL.

This clonotype was seen more than once but under ten times. The chain recombines TRBV10-3 with TRBJ1-2, with TRBD1 identical over 7 bases. Germline values: CDR1 ENHRY, CDR2 SYGVKD. The CDR3 is made up of 14 amino acids. V lost 8 bases to trimming and J lost 6 bases; unmatched junction nucleotides: 12. CDR3 nucleotides: TGTGCCATCGGCAGACAGGGCGAAGGAGATGGCTACACCTTC. It codes for CAIGRQGEGDGYTF.

This clonotype was counted a few times. The gene calls are TRBV5-1 and TRBJ2-1; 8 positions match TRBD2. In germline, CDR1 is SGHRS, CDR2 YFSETQ. This CDR3 comprises 16 residues. Unmatched junction bases numbered 12, after V lost 2 bases and J lost 8 bases. Here the CDR3 reads CASSLGIPAGDDEQFF. DNA for the CDR3: TGCGCCAGCAGCTTAGGGATACCAGCGGGAGATGATGAGCAGTTCTTC.

J is TRBJ2-5 and V is TRBV7-6; D is unclear. There are 13 residues in the CDR3. In germline, CDR1 is SGHVS, CDR2 FNYEAQ. V lost 1 base and J 4 bases, leaving 7 bases between the germline ends. The CDR3 region is CASSLGLVETQYF. The CDR3 DNA reads TGTGCCAGCAGCTTAGGGCTAGTAGAGACCCAGTACTTC.

This clonotype was counted ten times or more. The chain combines TRBV7-8 with TRBJ2-6, with a tentative D call TRBD1 (5 bases). V lost 7 bases and J 0 bases, leaving 16 bases between the germline ends. This CDR3 has 17 amino acids. The germline V gene has CDR1 SGHVS and CDR2 FQNEAQ. DNA of the CDR3: TGTGCCAGCACAACAAGGGGCAGAGCCTCTGGGGCCAACGTCCTGACTTTC. This translates into CASTTRGRASGANVLTF. The full variable domain, its missing parts supplied by reference TRBV7-8 and TRBJ2-6, is GAGVSQSPRYKVAKRGQDVALRCDPISGHVSLFWYQQALGQGPEFLTYFQNEAQLDKSGLPSDRFFAERPEGSVSTLKIQRTQQEDSAVYLCASTTRGRASGANVLTFGAGSRLTVL.

In its sample, this clonotype was seen a few times. J is TRBJ1-5 and V is TRBV6-1; the match to TRBD1 covers 12 bases. J gave up 0 bases and V 6 bases, and 9 bases lay outside the gene matches. Germline CDR1 MNHNS, CDR2 SASEGT. This CDR3 region has 18 residues. DNA of the CDR3: TGTGCCAGCAGATCCGGGACAGGGGGCGTCAATAGCAATCAGCCCCAGCATTTT. Residues: CASRSGTGGVNSNQPQHF.

The chain links TRBV6-2 or TRBV6-3 to TRBJ1-2, with D perhaps matching TRBD1 (6 bases). The CDR3 sequence is 13 residues long. V was trimmed by 5 bases and J by 4 bases, leaving 11 bases between them. CDR1 and CDR2 from the germline V gene are MNHEY and SVGEGT. CDR3 loop: CASSARGSYGYTF. For the CDR3, the DNA is TGTGCCAGCAGTGCCAGGGGAAGCTATGGCTACACCTTC.

In its sample, this clonotype was seen many times. The chain joins TRBV30 to TRBJ2-1; 7 nucleotides agree with TRBD2. This CDR3 is built from 15 residues. V gave up 2 bases and J gave up 0 bases; unmatched junction bases: 4. Germline V gene lookup returns CDR1 GTSNPN and CDR2 SVGIG (reference sequence). The CDR3 is CAWSRGRSSYNEQFF. In nucleotides, the CDR3 is TGTGCCTGGAGTCGCGGGAGAAGCTCCTACAATGAGCAGTTCTTC.